The 21 T cell receptor beta chains in this list originate from one sample, sequenced in a study of shared clonotypes between healthy human individuals. The method was immunoSEQ multiplex PCR; TCRdb's version includes in-frame clones alone and lacks a portion of them. The sample records more than 1 million clones, 75% to 80% being singletons. The sequenced material came from memory CD4+ T cells from PBMCs. Indicated subset: CD45RA-negative fraction. The receptor source for this set is a man aged 18 to 29 in good health. Some clones in this sample may be carry-over from other donors' samples.

For this clone: This CDR3 is also generated by other DNA sequences in the sample. This rearrangement joins TRBV29-1 to TRBJ1-1; 7 bases are shared with TRBD1. The CDR3 extends over 12 amino acids. The trim removed 6 bases at V and 5 bases at J, leaving 6 bases unmatched. The germline V gene has CDR1 SQVTM and CDR2 ANQGSEA. The CDR3 DNA sequence: TGCAGCGTCCACAGGGGTGGTACTGAAGCTTTCTTT. It specifies CSVHRGGTEAFF.

Note on this clone: This same CDR3 is encoded by further DNA sequences in the sample. This sequence joins TRBV5-1 and TRBJ1-1, with D unclear. The CDR3 sequence is 12 residues long. V shed 4 bases and J shed 3 bases, with 7 bases lying between them. Germline V gene sequence: CDR1 SGHRS, CDR2 YFSETQ. The CDR3 loop is CASSPGYTEAFF. The CDR3 DNA reads TGCGCCAGCAGCCCCGGATACACTGAAGCTTTCTTT.

Points on this clone: In the same sample, other DNA sequences code for this CDR3. The CDR3 DNA reads as TGTGCCAGCAGTTACTCCGGGGGGGGCTCCCCCTACGAGCAGTACTTC. The encoded protein is CASSYSGGGSPYEQYF. The chain carries TRBV6-5 and TRBJ2-7; 8 nucleotides line up with TRBD2. Germline V gives CDR1 MNHEY, CDR2 SVGAGI. The CDR3 contains 16 residues. With V trimmed by 0 bases and J by 2 bases, 6 bases remained unmatched.

The chain employs TRBV5-4 and TRBJ2-7, with D perhaps being TRBD1 or TRBD2 (6 bases each). The V gene's germline CDR1 is SGHNT and CDR2 YYREEE (reference sequence). The length of the CDR3 is 15 residues. V was shortened by 1 base and J by 4 bases, with 15 bases between the two germline ends. This CDR3 reads CASSLIAVGAYEQYF. CDR3 bases: TGTGCCAGCAGCTTGATAGCGGTGGGGGCTTACGAGCAGTACTTC.

This clone was observed a handful of times. The J gene is TRBJ1-4, the V gene TRBV5-4; D gene unclear. The V end lost 3 bases, the J end lost 0 bases, and 15 bases lay between the germline ends. Germline CDR1 reads SGHNT; CDR2 reads YYREEE (reference sequence). CDR3 length equals 17 residues. The CDR3 sequence is CASSSGGMGSTNEKLFF. CDR3 coding DNA: TGTGCCAGCAGCTCGGGAGGTATGGGATCAACTAATGAAAAACTGTTTTTT.

With respect to this clone: Distinct nucleotide sequences in the sample also encode this CDR3. The rearrangement uses TRBV7-3 and TRBJ2-6; D may be TRBD2 (5 bases). CDR1 is SGHTA and CDR2 is FQGTGA in the germline V gene. This CDR3 is built from 16 residues. V lost 0 bases and J lost 1, with 7 bases in between. CDR3 nucleotides: TGTGCCAGCAGCTTAACTGGAGGTTCTGGGGCCAACGTCCTGACTTTC. Amino acid sequence: CASSLTGGSGANVLTF.

As to this clone: The sample has other DNA sequences that encode this CDR3 too. The rearrangement links TRBV7-3 to TRBJ1-1, with 11 bases lining up with TRBD1. The germline CDR1 and CDR2 sequences are SGHTA and FQGTGA. The junction had 2 bases not matched to a gene; V was cut back by 4 bases and J by 4 bases. CDR3 size: 14 residues. CDR3 DNA sequence: TGTGCCAGCAGCTCTGGGACAGGGGGCACTGAAGCTTTCTTT. Translated, it gives CASSSGTGGTEAFF.

This chain joins TRBV2 and TRBJ2-3; D is unresolved. V was trimmed by 2 bases and J by 6 bases, leaving 9 bases between them. Germline loops: CDR1 SNHLY, CDR2 FYNNEI. The CDR3 has 13 residues. Here the CDR3 reads CASSEYSTDTQYF. In DNA, the CDR3 is TGTGCCAGCAGTGAATACAGTACGGATACGCAGTATTTT.

This clone has more than one count but fewer than ten. The V gene is TRBV10-3, the J gene TRBJ1-5, with no clear D. The germline V and J ends were trimmed by 6 bases and 5 bases, with 11 bases remaining between them. Germline V lookup: CDR1 ENHRY, CDR2 SYGVKD. The length of the CDR3 is 13 residues. This CDR3 is CAISPKSDQPQHF. The DNA of the CDR3 is TGTGCCATCAGCCCAAAAAGCGATCAGCCCCAGCATTTT.

V usage is TRBV2 and J usage is TRBJ1-2, with 7 bases lining up with TRBD1. This CDR3 has 11 residues. The germline V gene has CDR1 SNHLY and CDR2 FYNNEI. Trimming took 6 bases from V and 6 from J; bases not matched to a gene: 1. The CDR3 sequence: CASSQGDGYTF. In DNA, the CDR3 is TGTGCCAGCAGCCAGGGGGATGGCTACACCTTC.

As regards this clone: Other DNA sequences in this sample translate to the same CDR3. The genes are TRBV11-2 and TRBJ2-2; 13 bases are shared with TRBD2. V lost 3 bases to trimming and J lost 5 bases; unmatched junction nucleotides: 0. Per germline, CDR1 SGHAT and CDR2 FQNNGV. The CDR3 contains 15 residues. The CDR3 bases are TGTGCCAGCAGCTTGGGACTAGCGGGAACCGGGGAGCTGTTTTTT. Translation: CASSLGLAGTGELFF.

The chain joins TRBV7-8 to TRBJ1-1; 7 bases align to TRBD1. Germline V gene sequence: CDR1 SGHVS, CDR2 FQNEAQ. With V trimmed by 1 base and J by 0 bases, 2 bases remained unmatched. The CDR3 totals 15 residues. CDR3 nucleotide sequence: TGTGCCAGCAGCTTAGTGGGGACAGTGAACACTGAAGCTTTCTTT. It translates to CASSLVGTVNTEAFF.

About this clone itself: It may be a read error: a sequence one base away is much more abundant. Other DNA variants within this sample encode the same CDR3. V is TRBV5-1 and J is TRBJ2-5; D unresolved. The germline V gene encodes CDR1 SGHRS and CDR2 YFSETQ. Between the trimmed V and J ends, which lost 0 bases and 2 bases, there was a span of 2 bases. This CDR3 contains 12 residues. CDR3 bases: TGCGCCAGCAGCTTGGCTCAAGAGACCCAGTACTTC. Amino acids: CASSLAQETQYF.

DNA for the CDR3: TGTGCCACGAAGACAACAACTAATGAAAAACTGTTTTTT. This codes for CATKTTTNEKLFF. The chain recombines TRBV6-6 with TRBJ1-4; D is unclear. Trimming left V 10 bases short and J 0 bases short, with 9 bases between. The CDR3 consists of 13 residues. Germline V lookup: CDR1 MNHNY, CDR2 SVGAGI (reference sequence).

This chain joins TRBV4-3 and TRBJ2-5; D may be TRBD1 (6 bases). Per germline, CDR1 LGHNA and CDR2 YSLEER. CDR3 length: 15 residues. V shed 1 base and J shed 5 bases, with 14 bases lying between them. The CDR3 sequence: CASSQGGVGGETQYF. The CDR3 coding sequence is TGCGCCAGCAGCCAAGGAGGGGTTGGGGGCGAGACCCAGTACTTC.

The chain couples TRBV10-1 to TRBJ2-7; a weak D match, TRBD1 (6 bases). There are 16 residues in the CDR3. The V end was cut by 4 bases, the J end by 6 bases, with 22 bases between. Germline CDR1 reads WNHNN; CDR2 reads SYGVQD (reference sequence). Here the CDR3 DNA reads TGCGCCAGCAGTGGCCAGCGCAGGCCCTTGGGGGCCGAGCAGTACTTC. Its translation: CASSGQRRPLGAEQYF.

V gene TRBV30 combines with J gene TRBJ2-7; D may be TRBD2 (6 bases). Trimming cost V 0 bases and J 6 bases, with 15 bases left between them. CDR3 length equals 14 residues. Germline loops: CDR1 GTSNPN, CDR2 SVGIG (reference sequence). The CDR3 reads CAWSVREKSPEQYF. The CDR3 nucleotides read TGTGCCTGGAGTGTCCGGGAGAAGTCCCCCGAGCAGTACTTC.

This clone was picked up many times. The chain couples TRBV27 to TRBJ2-5; tentative D call: TRBD2 (5 bases). The CDR3 loop spans 17 amino acids. Germline V lookup: CDR1 MNHEY, CDR2 SMNVEV (reference sequence). Trimming cost V 4 bases and J 0 bases, with 18 bases left between them. CDR3 DNA: TGTGCCAGCAGTTCTGCGACACTAGGATGGTACCAAGAGACCCAGTACTTC. Its translation is CASSSATLGWYQETQYF.

This chain connects TRBV28 to TRBJ2-1, with D tentatively TRBD1 (6 bases). V gave up 4 bases and J gave up 7 bases, with 20 bases separating them. There are 16 residues in the CDR3. The germline V gene encodes CDR1 MDHEN and CDR2 SYDVKM. The CDR3 DNA reads as TGTGCCAGCAGTTGGGGGCGGGTTGGAAGGTTAAATGAGCAGTTCTTC. Translating gives CASSWGRVGRLNEQFF.

J is TRBJ2-7 and V is TRBV6-5; 11 bases agree with TRBD1. The J segment lost 5 bases and the V segment lost 2 bases, leaving 5 bases of the junction unmatched. The CDR3 length is 15 residues. CDR1 is MNHEY and CDR2 is SVGAGI in the germline V gene. As DNA, the CDR3 is TGTGCCAGCAGTTACAATCAGGACAGGGGGCACGAGCAGTACTTC. Amino acids: CASSYNQDRGHEQYF.

This clone was observed once. V gene TRBV4-1 combines with J gene TRBJ2-1, with 12 bases lining up with TRBD2. The CDR3 length is 14 residues. CDR1 and CDR2 (germline): MGHRA, YSYEKL. V was clipped by 1 base and J by 15 bases; unmatched bases: 7. For the CDR3, the DNA is TGCGCCAGCAGCCAAGGATCGGGGACTAGCGGGCGGTTCTTC. Residues: CASSQGSGTSGRFF.